Shown below are 9 T cell receptor beta chains from a single sample sequenced in a study of blood T cell repertoires in COVID-19. Here immunoSEQ multiplex PCR was the method, and the copy in TCRdb shows in-frame clones only, minus some. This sample has 90,000 to 110,000 clones, with roughly 80% found just once. Sequenced input: peripheral blood. The receptors were sampled from a woman in her sixties with acute or convalescent COVID-19.

The CDR3 DNA reads as TGTGCCAGCAGCGTAGCCCTAGCGGGAGGGCCAGCAGATACGCAGTATTTT. Amino acids: CASSVALAGGPADTQYF. The chain uses TRBV9 and TRBJ2-3; 12 bases are shared with TRBD2. CDR1 SGDLS and CDR2 YYNGEE come from the germline V gene. CDR3 length equals 17 residues. V lost 0 bases to trimming and J lost 4 bases; unmatched junction nucleotides: 6.

The chain has TRBV28 and TRBJ1-5; 7 bases fit TRBD1. This CDR3 region has 16 residues. Looked up from germline, CDR1 is MDHEN and CDR2 is SYDVKM. V trimming: 3 bases; J trimming: 2 bases; junction bases outside the gene matches: 7. CDR3 sequence: CASSFGGGGRNQPQHF. CDR3 coding DNA: TGTGCCAGCAGTTTTGGAGGGGGCGGGCGCAATCAGCCCCAGCATTTT.

V and J are TRBV5-1 and TRBJ2-7; maybe TRBD1 (5 bases). Germline loops: CDR1 SGHRS, CDR2 YFSETQ. V was pared by 2 bases and J by 0 bases, with 12 bases between. This CDR3 has 15 amino acids. CDR3 nucleotides: TGCGCCAGCAGCTTAGGGGCGGCAAGCTCCTACGAGCAGTACTTC. Amino acid sequence: CASSLGAASSYEQYF.

This clone was seen a few times. The chain employs TRBV27 and TRBJ1-4, with 7 positions matching TRBD1. Germline V gene sequence: CDR1 MNHEY, CDR2 SMNVEV (reference sequence). V was clipped by 2 bases and J by 10 bases; unmatched bases: 7. The CDR3 is 14 residues long. The CDR3 loop is CASSLEQGFGKLFF. In DNA form, the CDR3 reads TGTGCCAGCAGTTTAGAACAGGGGTTCGGAAAACTGTTTTTT.

This sequence joins TRBV7-2 and TRBJ2-3; 11 bases agree with TRBD2. The length of the CDR3 is 14 residues. V trimming: 7 bases; J trimming: 3 bases; junction bases outside the gene matches: 3. The germline V gene has CDR1 SGHTA and CDR2 FQGNSA. Here the CDR3 reads CASTPSGRTDTQYF. CDR3 DNA: TGTGCCAGCACCCCTAGCGGGAGGACAGATACGCAGTATTTT.

This clone was seen a few times. The rearrangement uses TRBV5-1 and TRBJ1-2; a possible D gene is TRBD1 (5 bases). Germline V gene data show CDR1 as SGHRS and CDR2 as YFSETQ. The CDR3 runs to 14 residues. Trimming stripped 4 bases from V and 4 bases from J, with 14 bases between. CDR3 sequence (DNA): TGCGCCAGCAGCCCCGTCGGGGGTCTCTATGGCTACACCTTC. Protein product: CASSPVGGLYGYTF.

This clone appeared once. The chain has TRBV4-2 and TRBJ2-1, with D possibly matching TRBD1 (5 bases). There are 13 residues in the CDR3. Trimming stripped 4 bases from V and 9 bases from J, with 13 bases between. In germline, CDR1 is LGHNA, CDR2 YNFKEQ. The CDR3 here is CASSPRTSSEQFF. The CDR3 bases are TGTGCCAGCAGCCCCCGGACATCTAGTGAGCAGTTCTTC.

The rearrangement links TRBV9 to TRBJ1-1, with 7 bases that match TRBD1. CDR3 length: 18 residues. J was trimmed by 0 bases and V by 6 bases; bases with no gene match: 17. Germline V lookup: CDR1 SGDLS, CDR2 YYNGEE. The CDR3 nucleotides are TGTGCCAGCACCCCAGTTCGTAGGACAGGAGGGATGAACACTGAAGCTTTCTTT. This codes for CASTPVRRTGGMNTEAFF. Together with reference TRBV9 and TRBJ1-1, the CDR3 gives the full variable domain: DSGVTQTPKHLITATGQRVTLRCSPRSGDLSVYWYQQSLDQGLQFLIQYYNGEERAKGNILERFSAQQFPDLHSELNLSSLELGDSALYFCASTPVRRTGGMNTEAFFGQGTRLTVV.

This clone has only a few counts. The CDR3 coding sequence is TGTGCCAGCAGTTACCCAGGGGGCAATCAGCCCCAGCATTTT. It encodes CASSYPGGNQPQHF. The chain carries TRBV16 and TRBJ1-5, with D possibly TRBD1 on 6 matching bases. The germline V gene encodes CDR1 KGHSY and CDR2 FQNENV. With 6 bases removed from V and 2 bases from J, the gap between germline ends came to 11 bases. The CDR3 sequence is 14 residues long.